Included here is one TCR beta chain sequence, with context. The sample is drawn from a study of T-cell memory formation after mild COVID-19. TCRdb re-derived calls from the 5' RACE reads in MiXCR, one entry per CDR3 protein. The sample has some 86,000 distinct CDR3 sequences, roughly 23% seen once. The CDR3 is 15 residues long. Unmatched junction bases numbered 9, after V lost 3 bases and J lost 5 bases. Germline V gene data show CDR1 as SEHNR and CDR2 as FQNEAQ (reference sequence). Material: PBMCs or a T cell subset sorted from them (not recorded which). The J gene is TRBJ2-5, the V gene TRBV7-9; the match to TRBD1 covers 7 bases. The clonotype originates from a man between 18 and 29 years old who had mild COVID-19 (a few samples of this study predate the infection). Cell type and time point are not known. The CDR3 loop reads CASSLDRNSRETQYF. The CDR3 nucleotides are TGTGCCAGCAGCTTGGACAGGAACTCCAGGGAGACCCAGTACTTC.